Listed below are T cell receptor beta chains from one sample, sequenced in a study of response to subunit inactivated influenza vaccine. In TCRdb, the RT-PCR reads were re-called with MiXCR into one record per CDR3 protein. The repertoire includes 500,000 to 750,000 distinct CDR3 sequences, roughly 15% of them detected once, and 11% sits in the top ten. The sequencing used PBMCs from blood, collected 11 to 12 days after vaccination. The receptors originated from a man over 45 who received an inactivated influenza vaccine. Both conserved end residues are part of each CDR3. A D gene is named only where the DNA matches it firmly. Only some rows state a clone size, as once, few, many or a class for expanded clones.

J gene: TRBJ2-7
V gene: TRBV4-3
clone size: few
D gene: .
CDR3 DNA: TGCGCCAGCAGCCAAGGGGCCTGGGGAAGCGCCTACGAGCAGTACTTC
CDR3 protein: CASSQGAWGSAYEQYF

J gene: TRBJ2-3
V gene: TRBV6-5
clone size: few
D gene: .
CDR3 DNA: TGTGCCAGCAGTTCCTTGAGGGGAGTGGCAGATACGCAGTATTTT
CDR3 protein: CASSSLRGVADTQYF

J gene: TRBJ2-4
V gene: TRBV5-1
clone size: few
D gene: .
CDR3 DNA: TGCGCCAGCAGCTTGTACTCTCGGTCTTCTAGGGACATTCAGTACTTC
CDR3 protein: CASSLYSRSSRDIQYF

J gene: TRBJ1-4
V gene: TRBV12-3/TRBV12-4
clone size: .
D gene: TRBD1
CDR3 DNA: TGTGCCAGCAGCAGGGGGACAGCTGGAACTAATGAAAAACTGTTTTTT
CDR3 protein: CASSRGTAGTNEKLFF

J gene: TRBJ1-5
V gene: TRBV29-1
clone size: many
D gene: .
CDR3 DNA: TGCAGCGTTGGTGGGACGGATGTCAATCAGCCCCAGCATTTT
CDR3 protein: CSVGGTDVNQPQHF

J gene: TRBJ2-3
V gene: TRBV28
clone size: .
D gene: .
CDR3 DNA: TGTGCCAGCAGTCCTCAGCCCATTTACAGATCCGGACTGAGCTTCACAGATACGCAGTATTTT
CDR3 protein: CASSPQPIYRSGLSFTDTQYF

J gene: TRBJ2-7
V gene: TRBV11-1
clone size: .
D gene: .
CDR3 DNA: TGTGCCAGCAGCTTAGGGTGGTATGGGGGCGGTAGCAACTACGAGCAGTACTTC
CDR3 protein: CASSLGWYGGGSNYEQYF

J gene: TRBJ2-7
V gene: TRBV29-1
clone size: .
D gene: TRBD1
CDR3 DNA: TGCAGCGTTGAAGCGGCGGACAGGGGGCTTTACGAGCAGTACTTC
CDR3 protein: CSVEAADRGLYEQYF

J gene: TRBJ2-3
V gene: TRBV29-1
clone size: few
D gene: TRBD1
CDR3 DNA: TGCAGCGTTGGGACAGGACACACAGATACGCAGTATTTT
CDR3 protein: CSVGTGHTDTQYF

J gene: TRBJ1-4
V gene: TRBV28
clone size: few
D gene: TRBD1
CDR3 DNA: TGTGCCAGCAGACCCGACAGGGTAGGCGAAAAACTGTTTTTT
CDR3 protein: CASRPDRVGEKLFF

J gene: TRBJ1-2
V gene: TRBV4-3
clone size: .
D gene: .
CDR3 DNA: TGCGCCAGCAGCCAAGATCTGCAACCCAACTATGGCTACACCTTC
CDR3 protein: CASSQDLQPNYGYTF

J gene: TRBJ2-3
V gene: TRBV20-1
clone size: .
D gene: TRBD2
CDR3 DNA: TGCAGTGCACACCGACTAGCGGGAAACACAGATACGCAGTATTTT
CDR3 protein: CSAHRLAGNTDTQYF

J gene: TRBJ1-3
V gene: TRBV5-1
clone size: many
D gene: .
CDR3 DNA: TGCGCCAGCAGCTGGGGGTCTGGAAACACCATATATTTT
CDR3 protein: CASSWGSGNTIYF

J gene: TRBJ1-6
V gene: TRBV20-1
clone size: .
D gene: .
CDR3 DNA: TGCAGTGCAGAGACAGAGAAGCTTTATAATTCACCCCTCCACTTT
CDR3 protein: CSAETEKLYNSPLHF

J gene: TRBJ1-6
V gene: TRBV7-3
clone size: .
D gene: .
CDR3 DNA: TGTGCCAGCAGCTCCATACTGAATTCACCCCTCCACTTT
CDR3 protein: CASSSILNSPLHF

J gene: TRBJ2-7
V gene: TRBV6-6
clone size: few
D gene: .
CDR3 DNA: TGTGCCAGCAGGTTACAGGAGTCCTACGAGCAGTACTTC
CDR3 protein: CASRLQESYEQYF

J gene: TRBJ1-3
V gene: TRBV4-1
clone size: few
D gene: .
CDR3 DNA: TGCGCCAGCAGCCAAGATGGAGGACGCTCTGGAAACACCATATATTTT
CDR3 protein: CASSQDGGRSGNTIYF

J gene: TRBJ2-1
V gene: TRBV20-1
clone size: .
D gene: .
CDR3 DNA: TGCAGTGCTAGAGATGGCAGACGCAATGAGCAGTTCTTC
CDR3 protein: CSARDGRRNEQFF

J gene: TRBJ2-5
V gene: TRBV7-9
clone size: few
D gene: .
CDR3 DNA: TGTGCCAGCAGCCCTCCCAGCTTCCGGGACCAACAAGAGACCCAGTACTTC
CDR3 protein: CASSPPSFRDQQETQYF

J gene: TRBJ2-7
V gene: TRBV7-8
clone size: many
D gene: .
CDR3 DNA: TGTGCCAGCAGCCAAGGTGTAGCTCAGGGAAATACCTACGAGCAGTACTTC
CDR3 protein: CASSQGVAQGNTYEQYF

J gene: TRBJ2-5
V gene: TRBV5-1
clone size: .
D gene: .
CDR3 DNA: TGCGCCAGCAGCTCAACCGGGACGTTTAAAGAGACCCAGTACTTC
CDR3 protein: CASSSTGTFKETQYF

J gene: TRBJ1-2
V gene: TRBV30
clone size: few
D gene: .
CDR3 DNA: TGTGCCTGGAGTCCGGGACTGGATTTGAGTGGCTACACCTTC
CDR3 protein: CAWSPGLDLSGYTF

J gene: TRBJ2-7
V gene: TRBV5-1
clone size: .
D gene: .
CDR3 DNA: TGCGCCAGCAGCGTGAGCTGGACGGCCGACTACGAGCAGTACTTC
CDR3 protein: CASSVSWTADYEQYF

J gene: TRBJ2-5
V gene: TRBV20-1
clone size: .
D gene: TRBD1
CDR3 DNA: TGCAGTGCTCCGAGACAGGGGCTTGGGACCCAGTACTTC
CDR3 protein: CSAPRQGLGTQYF

J gene: TRBJ2-2
V gene: TRBV27
clone size: .
D gene: .
CDR3 DNA: TGTGCCAGCAGTTCAGGGGCCCACACCGGGGAGCTGTTTTTT
CDR3 protein: CASSSGAHTGELFF

J gene: TRBJ2-5
V gene: TRBV27
clone size: .
D gene: TRBD1
CDR3 DNA: TGTGCCAGCAGTCCACAGGGGCAGACCCAGTACTTC
CDR3 protein: CASSPQGQTQYF

J gene: TRBJ2-7
V gene: TRBV11-1
clone size: few
D gene: TRBD1
CDR3 DNA: TGTGCCAGCAGCTTAGACAGGGGGCGCATCGACGAGCAGTACTTC
CDR3 protein: CASSLDRGRIDEQYF

J gene: TRBJ2-7
V gene: TRBV11-2
clone size: .
D gene: .
CDR3 DNA: TGTGCCAGCAGCTTAGAGATGGGATCCTACGAGCAGTACTTC
CDR3 protein: CASSLEMGSYEQYF

J gene: TRBJ2-1
V gene: TRBV18
clone size: .
D gene: TRBD1
CDR3 DNA: TGTGCCAGCGCGCAAACAGGGGGCGCCTACAATGAGCAGTTCTTC
CDR3 protein: CASAQTGGAYNEQFF

J gene: TRBJ2-1
V gene: TRBV19
clone size: .
D gene: TRBD2
CDR3 DNA: TGTGCCAGTAGTCGCTGGGTATATAGCGGGGGGGCAAATGAGCAGTTCTTC
CDR3 protein: CASSRWVYSGGANEQFF

J gene: TRBJ2-1
V gene: TRBV9
clone size: few
D gene: TRBD2
CDR3 DNA: TGTGCCAGTAGGGGTAGCGGGGACTCCTACAATGAGCAGTTCTTC
CDR3 protein: CASRGSGDSYNEQFF

J gene: TRBJ2-5
V gene: TRBV5-6
clone size: few
D gene: .
CDR3 DNA: TGTGCCAGCAGCTTGGCCCTGGGTGCAGAGACCCAGTACTTC
CDR3 protein: CASSLALGAETQYF

J gene: TRBJ1-2
V gene: TRBV5-5
clone size: .
D gene: TRBD1
CDR3 DNA: TGTGCCAGCAGTTTCTTGGACAGGACCCCGGGCAACTATGGCTACACCTTC
CDR3 protein: CASSFLDRTPGNYGYTF

J gene: TRBJ2-1
V gene: TRBV3-1
clone size: many
D gene: .
CDR3 DNA: TGTGCCAGCAGCCACGTATCCCGTATGAGGACAGAAGTCTCCTACAATGAGCAGTTCTTC
CDR3 protein: CASSHVSRMRTEVSYNEQFF

J gene: TRBJ2-3
V gene: TRBV2
clone size: .
D gene: TRBD2
CDR3 DNA: TGTGCCAGCAGGACCCTAGCGGGGACAGATACGCAGTATTTT
CDR3 protein: CASRTLAGTDTQYF

J gene: TRBJ1-2
V gene: TRBV4-3
clone size: .
D gene: .
CDR3 DNA: TGCGCCAGCAGCCAAGATTTTCACTCAGCTAACTATGGCTACACCTTC
CDR3 protein: CASSQDFHSANYGYTF

J gene: TRBJ2-2
V gene: TRBV5-1
clone size: many
D gene: TRBD1
CDR3 DNA: TGCGCCAGCAGCCTCCGGACAGGCGGGGAGCTGTTTTTT
CDR3 protein: CASSLRTGGELFF

J gene: TRBJ2-3
V gene: TRBV12-5
clone size: once
D gene: .
CDR3 DNA: TGTGCTAGTGGTTCCCACACAGATACGCAGTATTTT
CDR3 protein: CASGSHTDTQYF

J gene: TRBJ2-1
V gene: TRBV4-1
clone size: few
D gene: TRBD2
CDR3 DNA: TGCGCCAGCAGCCAAGAGCCCCGGGGGGATGAGCAGTTCTTC
CDR3 protein: CASSQEPRGDEQFF

J gene: TRBJ2-3
V gene: TRBV7-8
clone size: .
D gene: .
CDR3 DNA: TGTGCCAGCAGCTTAATTCGAGGACCGGGAGATACGCAGTATTTT
CDR3 protein: CASSLIRGPGDTQYF

J gene: TRBJ2-5
V gene: TRBV28
clone size: .
D gene: .
CDR3 DNA: TGTGCCAGCAGTTTGGTGATCCGCGTCCCAGTGACCCAGTACTTC
CDR3 protein: CASSLVIRVPVTQYF

J gene: TRBJ1-4
V gene: TRBV20-1
clone size: .
D gene: TRBD1
CDR3 DNA: TGCAGTGCGTCTTCCGGGACAGGGGCTGAAAAACTGTTTTTT
CDR3 protein: CSASSGTGAEKLFF

J gene: TRBJ2-3
V gene: TRBV6-2/TRBV6-3
clone size: .
D gene: TRBD2
CDR3 DNA: TGTGCCAGCAGTTACTCCTTGCAGCGGGGGCGCACAGATACGCAGTATTTT
CDR3 protein: CASSYSLQRGRTDTQYF

J gene: TRBJ2-7
V gene: TRBV7-9
clone size: .
D gene: .
CDR3 DNA: TGTGCCAGCAGGGGCACCGGGGGCGAGCAGTACTTC
CDR3 protein: CASRGTGGEQYF

J gene: TRBJ2-2
V gene: TRBV5-1
clone size: few
D gene: .
CDR3 DNA: TGCGCCAGCAGCTTGGCCGGTTACCAAAGGCCCACCGGGGAGCTGTTTTTT
CDR3 protein: CASSLAGYQRPTGELFF

J gene: TRBJ1-1
V gene: TRBV12-3/TRBV12-4
clone size: few
D gene: .
CDR3 DNA: TGTGCCAGCAGGCCAGACAGGTCGAGGGCTGAAGCTTTCTTT
CDR3 protein: CASRPDRSRAEAFF

J gene: TRBJ2-1
V gene: TRBV20-1
clone size: .
D gene: TRBD2
CDR3 DNA: TGCAGTGCTAGGGACAACCTAGCGGGGGGGAATGAGCAGTTCTTC
CDR3 protein: CSARDNLAGGNEQFF

J gene: TRBJ2-7
V gene: TRBV11-2
clone size: few
D gene: TRBD2
CDR3 DNA: TGTGCCAGCAGCCTCCGCTGGGGCATTTTAGGGACTAGCGAGGCCGAGCAGTACTTC
CDR3 protein: CASSLRWGILGTSEAEQYF

J gene: TRBJ2-7
V gene: TRBV6-2/TRBV6-3
clone size: .
D gene: TRBD1
CDR3 DNA: TGTGCCAGCGGACAGGGACTCCTAGCGAGGCCTACCATCGAGCAGTACTTC
CDR3 protein: CASGQGLLARPTIEQYF

J gene: TRBJ2-7
V gene: TRBV12-3/TRBV12-4
clone size: many
D gene: .
CDR3 DNA: TGTGCCAGCAGTTTAGGGTTCTCCTACGAGCAGTACTTC
CDR3 protein: CASSLGFSYEQYF

J gene: TRBJ2-2
V gene: TRBV12-2
clone size: .
D gene: .
CDR3 DNA: TGTGCAAGTCGCTTAGGCAGTGACTACACCGGGGAGCTGTTTTTT
CDR3 protein: CASRLGSDYTGELFF

J gene: TRBJ2-7
V gene: TRBV11-1
clone size: few
D gene: .
CDR3 DNA: TGTGCCAGCAGCTTAGAGTTTGCCTACGAGCAGTACTTC
CDR3 protein: CASSLEFAYEQYF

J gene: TRBJ2-4
V gene: TRBV6-2/TRBV6-3
clone size: many
D gene: .
CDR3 DNA: TGTGCCAGCAGCGACCCGGGAAGATTAGCCAAAAACATTCAGTACTTC
CDR3 protein: CASSDPGRLAKNIQYF

J gene: TRBJ2-7
V gene: TRBV6-1
clone size: .
D gene: .
CDR3 DNA: TGTGCCAGCAGTGAAGCGGAACCCCAAGGGCAGTACTTC
CDR3 protein: CASSEAEPQGQYF